This T cell receptor (beta chain) stems from a study of identical twins (dated by TCRdb to 2016 to 2017). Background on the whole study: To test whether fetal clonotypes persist, the study used deep sequencing on TCR alpha and beta repertoires from monozygotic twins, unrelated adults of various ages, and cord blood. Replicate twin experiments were performed at different times using different library preparation protocols to rule out contamination. The paper as a whole reports these results and caveats: Invariant T cells such as MAIT and iNKT could partly confound zero-insertion analyses, although diverse VJ usage argued against such confounding for most clonotypes. Conclusions relied on cross-sectional statistical analysis, since the same donors could not be followed over many years. The excess sharing between twins in beta out-of-frame sequences was weaker because fewer shared sequences reduced the signal-to-noise ratio. Compared with coincidental sharing between unrelated individuals, an excess of low generation-probability sequences was observed among out-of-frame TCR alpha sequences shared between twins. Out-of-frame TCR alpha sharing in monozygotic twins was systematically underestimated by recombination models, whereas sharing between unrelated individuals was in agreement with the recombination models. Fewer insertions were carried by abundant cord blood beta clonotypes; a weaker similar trend was observed in young adult naive repertoires, while no such trend was observed in memory repertoires.

All donors were healthy Caucasians. Library prep was done by 5' RACE. The sample was run on an Illumina HiSeq 2000. A universal primer binding site was added through template switching, and the final cDNA carried a unique molecular identifier so that TCR cDNA molecules could be counted accurately. Specific primers in the conserved constant-segment region were used to synthesize first-strand cDNA for TCR alpha and beta chains. To control for contamination, every cDNA library was double barcoded, receiving both a SMART-Mk sample barcode and Illumina barcodes. TruSeq adapter sequences and Illumina sample barcodes were added in two successive PCR steps. Sequencing of the TCR alpha and beta cDNA libraries was done on the Illumina HiSeq platform using custom primers. The study's processing was this. Unique molecular identifiers were extracted from raw reads with MiGEC, and CDR3 positions were determined with MiXCR. For each individual, recombination models were inferred using an EM algorithm with the repgenHMM and IGoR tools. The tcR package in R was used for shared clonotype analysis, with sharing normalized by the product of cloneset sizes. To study raw recombination free of thymic and clonal selection effects, out-of-frame nonproductive sequences were analyzed. TCRdb reran the public reads through fastp at Q25 and MiXCR, keeping productive beta chains. Rows with a matching CDR3 protein are joined into one entry that keeps the most common DNA and genes. The V and J calls were not made by the authors but by TCRdb's processing. Present in this sample are 1.5 million or so distinct CDR3 sequences, about 32% of which were seen just once. The top ten constitute about 0.25% of the sample.

This clonotype was counted at least ten times. It lacks a known antigen. Base qualities are not recorded, but no much larger clone differs from it by a single base. The germline V gene encodes CDR1 MNHNS and CDR2 SASEGT. Including the terminal cysteine and phenylalanine, the CDR3 comprises 17 residues. Of all the DNA, just the CDR3 is kept, 51 bases in frame from base 1. Trimming leaves V shorter by 5 bases and J shorter by 2 bases, with the junction holding 10 bases beyond the gene matches. This receptor was obtained from a newborn girl in good health. Sample: cord blood. The chain uses TRBV6-1 and TRBJ2-3; 10 bases in the middle match TRBD1. The CDR3 protein sequence reads: CASSRDRGPTLTDTQYF. The DNA is as follows: TGTGCCAGCAGTAGGGACAGGGGCCCTACTCTCACAGATACGCAGTATTTT.